This T cell receptor (beta chain) was obtained from a study of T cell repertoires in cytomegalovirus infection. Study details: Public TCR beta signatures indicated both CMV infection and matching HLA type.

General study results and limits: Clonotype analysis showed dominance of the ex vivo response by HLA-C-restricted CMV-specific TCR beta clonotypes.

As to this clonotype: The antigen is undetermined.

MiXCR, run by TCRdb on the reads, gives a single entry per CDR3 protein. The sample lists fewer than 550,000 distinct CDR3 sequences; approximately 33% were seen once. Sequencing was carried out using PBMCs. The clonotype originates from a human donor in good health (CMV status not recorded). Some clones in this sample may be carry-over from other donors' samples.

The CDR3 here is CATSRDINVPPEETQYF. The CDR3 nucleotides are TGTGCCACCAGCAGAGATATTAACGTACCCCCAGAAGAGACCCAGTACTTC. The gene calls are TRBV15 and TRBJ2-5; D is unresolved. The CDR3 length is 17 residues. From germline, CDR1 is LNHNV and CDR2 YYDKDF (reference sequence). Between the trimmed V and J ends, which lost 0 bases and 3 bases, there was a span of 17 bases.